The present TCR beta chain was sequenced within a study of cytomegalovirus exposure and HLA in healthy donors. On the study more broadly: Early released data had about 85 million unique TCRs, all coming from HLA-typed donors.

Primers: 60 Vbeta forward and 13 Jbeta reverse. Repertoires were generated with immunoSEQ multiplex PCR, while TCRdb's copy carries only in-frame clones and drops some. The listing contains about 170,000 clones. Of note for this clone: Antigen unknown.

V was clipped by 4 bases and J by 0 bases, with 14 bases between them. Germline CDR1 is SGDLS and CDR2 is YYNGEE. This CDR3 contains 16 residues. Points from the study as a whole: In an earlier analysis, productive rearrangement rates for most beta V segments clustered near 87% or 30%. In a later analysis, HLA-associated TCR beta chains were more clonally expanded than equally common others.

The sequence derives from a woman aged 55-75 years in good health and CMV-seronegative. Sequenced material: PBMCs. This rearrangement joins TRBV9 to TRBJ1-3, with TRBD1 as a possible D gene (5 bases). The CDR3 sequence is CASSLQTGYSGNTIYF. The DNA for the CDR3 is TGTGCCAGCAGCTTACAAACAGGTTACTCTGGAAACACCATATATTTT.